This T cell receptor beta chain was found in a study of T-cell memory formation after mild COVID-19. Overall study context: TCR clusters were mostly confined to one donor each.

Findings of the study overall: There were some responding clones in pre-infection memory, which suggested that cross-reactive memory had joined. The study found contracting CD4+ clones mainly in CM and EM and contracting CD8+ clones in EMRA.

TCRdb recomputed calls from the 5' RACE reads with MiXCR, one row per CDR3 protein. The sample lists roughly 250,000 distinct CDR3 sequences; 16% were seen once. V was cut by 0 bases and J by 0 bases, with 9 bases left in between. Germline assignment: CDR1 LGHNA and CDR2 YNFKEQ. The CDR3 is made up of 17 amino acids. To note about this clonotype: Its antigen remains unknown.

This chain joins TRBV4-2 and TRBJ1-6; no firm D call. The receptor comes from a man in his late teens or twenties who had mild COVID-19 (a few samples of this study predate the infection). Cell type and time point are not known. Sequencing was performed on PBMCs or a T cell subset sorted from them (not recorded which). The CDR3 DNA reads TGTGCCAGCAGCCAAGATAGCACAGTCTCCTATAATTCACCCCTCCACTTT. Its protein product is CASSQDSTVSYNSPLHF.